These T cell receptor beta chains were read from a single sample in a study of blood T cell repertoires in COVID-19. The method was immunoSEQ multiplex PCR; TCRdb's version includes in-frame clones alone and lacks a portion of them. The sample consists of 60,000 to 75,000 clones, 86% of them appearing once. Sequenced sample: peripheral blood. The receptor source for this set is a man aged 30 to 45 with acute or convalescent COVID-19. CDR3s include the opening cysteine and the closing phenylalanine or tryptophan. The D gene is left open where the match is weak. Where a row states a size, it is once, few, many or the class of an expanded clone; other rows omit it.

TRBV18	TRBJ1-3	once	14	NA	TGTGCCAGCTCACCTCAATACAGGGTCGACACCATATATTTT	CASSPQYRVDTIYF
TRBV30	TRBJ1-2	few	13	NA	TGTGCCTCGGGTCGGGAGGGAGCCTATGGCTACACCTTC	CASGREGAYGYTF
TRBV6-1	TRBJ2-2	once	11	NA	TGTGCCAGCAGTGAGTACGGGGAGCTGTTTTTT	CASSEYGELFF
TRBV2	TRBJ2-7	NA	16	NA	TGTGCCAGCAGCGCGTCGGGACTCCGAGGGCCCTACGAGCAGTACTTC	CASSASGLRGPYEQYF
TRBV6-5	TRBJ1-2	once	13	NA	TGTGCCAGCCGTCTTGGGGGCCCCTATGGCTACACCTTC	CASRLGGPYGYTF
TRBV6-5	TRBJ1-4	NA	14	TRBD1	TGTGCCAGCAGATCACCGGGACAGTCAGAAAAACTGTTTTTT	CASRSPGQSEKLFF
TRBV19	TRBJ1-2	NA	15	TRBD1	TGTGCCAGTTCTCCAAGTCGGGACAGTAGCTATGGCTACACCTTC	CASSPSRDSSYGYTF
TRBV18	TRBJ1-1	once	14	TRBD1	TGTGCCAGCTCGAGAACAGGGGCGAACACTGAAGCTTTCTTT	CASSRTGANTEAFF
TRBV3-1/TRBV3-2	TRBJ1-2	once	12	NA	TGTGCCAGCAGCTCCAGGGGTTATGGCTACACCTTC	CASSSRGYGYTF
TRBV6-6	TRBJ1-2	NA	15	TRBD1	TGTGCCAGCAGTTACGTCAGGGGGATTAATAATGGCTACACCTTC	CASSYVRGINNGYTF
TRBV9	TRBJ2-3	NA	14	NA	TGTGCCAGCAGCGTAGTACCAGGGCGAGATACGCAGTATTTT	CASSVVPGRDTQYF
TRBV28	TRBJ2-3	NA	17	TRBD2	TGTGCCAGCAGTTATGGGACTAGCGGGGGGTTCACAGATACGCAGTATTTT	CASSYGTSGGFTDTQYF
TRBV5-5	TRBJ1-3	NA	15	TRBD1	TGTGCCAGCAGCTTGTCCGGGACAGCTGGAAACACCATATATTTT	CASSLSGTAGNTIYF
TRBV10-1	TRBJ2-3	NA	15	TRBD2	TGCGCCAGCAGTGACCGGGCGGGGGTCACAGATACGCAGTATTTT	CASSDRAGVTDTQYF
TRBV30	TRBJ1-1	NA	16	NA	TGTGCCTGGAGTTCCCGGATAACCCCAGGGCGAACTGAAGCTTTCTTT	CAWSSRITPGRTEAFF